What follows are 17 T cell receptor beta chains derived from one specimen sequenced in a study of CD39 and CD103 CD8 tumor-infiltrating T cells. TCRdb's copy holds only in-frame clones and misses some; the assay was immunoSEQ multiplex PCR. The sample shows approximately 1,200 clones, 65% to 80% of them seen only once. Specimen: CD39- CD103- CD8+ T cells sorted from the tumor. Described subset: CD103-CD39- double-negative CD45RA- CD8 T cells. These receptors all come from a human donor with ovarian cancer.

The chain links TRBV7-9 to TRBJ2-5; the D is unclear. CDR3 length: 14 amino acids. The V gene lost 1 base and the J gene lost 4 bases, with 10 bases spanning the gap. Per the germline V gene, CDR1 is SEHNR and CDR2 is FQNEAQ (reference sequence). The CDR3 loop reads CASSLEDGRETQYF. CDR3 nucleotides: TGTGCCAGCAGCTTAGAGGACGGTCGAGAGACCCAGTACTTC. Filled out from reference TRBV7-9 and TRBJ2-5, the complete variable domain reads DTGVSQNPRHKITKRGQNVTFRCDPISEHNRLYWYRQTLGQGPEFLTYFQNEAQLEKSRLLSDRFSAERPKGSFSTLEIQRTEQGDSAMYLCASSLEDGRETQYFGPGTRLLVL.

This rearrangement joins TRBV28 to TRBJ2-7; TRBD1 or TRBD2 may be the D gene (5 bases each). The CDR3 contains 14 residues. The V end was cut by 3 bases, the J end by 9 bases, with 18 bases between. Germline V gives CDR1 MDHEN, CDR2 SYDVKM. This chain's CDR3 is CASSFMENFGGQYF. The CDR3 nucleotides read TGTGCCAGCAGTTTTATGGAAAACTTTGGGGGGCAGTACTTC.

The rearrangement uses TRBV7-8 and TRBJ2-5; the match to TRBD2 covers 7 bases. J was trimmed by 1 base and V by 7 bases; bases with no gene match: 6. CDR1 is SGHVS, CDR2 FQNEAQ, per germline. This CDR3 is built from 14 residues. The CDR3 DNA sequence: TGTGCCAGCACTGCGGGAGCCCCCCAAGAGACCCAGTACTTC. Its protein product is CASTAGAPQETQYF.

The chain combines TRBV19 with TRBJ2-7; possibly TRBD1 for D (5 bases). Between the trimmed V and J ends, which lost 5 bases and 2 bases, there was a span of 10 bases. Germline CDR1 and CDR2: LNHDA and SQIVND (reference sequence). The CDR3 totals 13 residues. CDR3 region: CASSLGDPYEQYF. Written as DNA, the CDR3 is TGTGCCAGTAGTTTAGGGGATCCCTACGAGCAGTACTTC.

The chain joins TRBV27 to TRBJ2-3; the match to TRBD2 covers 8 bases. With 2 bases clipped from V and 9 bases from J, the junction kept 10 bases outside the gene matches. This CDR3 is built from 15 residues. Germline CDR1 is MNHEY and CDR2 is SMNVEV (reference sequence). The DNA for the CDR3 is TGTGCCAGCAGTTTACTAGCGGGCACCCTCAGGACGCAGTATTTT. Translated, it gives CASSLLAGTLRTQYF.

The chain links TRBV19 to TRBJ2-1; a weak D match, TRBD2 (5 bases). This CDR3 is 14 amino acids long. The germline V gene has CDR1 LNHDA and CDR2 SQIVND (reference sequence). The ends were cut back, 1 base at V and 10 bases at J, with 14 bases in the middle. The CDR3, as DNA: TGTGCCAGTAGTATAGGAGGAGGCTCGGGCGAGCAGTTCTTC. Its translation: CASSIGGGSGEQFF.

The rearrangement joins TRBV25-1 to TRBJ2-3, with a tentative D call TRBD1 (5 bases). Trimming took 5 bases from V and 2 from J, leaving 11 bases between them. The CDR3 contains 14 residues. The germline gives CDR1 MGHDK, CDR2 SYGVNS. The CDR3 region has the DNA TGTGCCAGCAGTAGGGGCAGGGTCACAGATACGCAGTATTTT. This gives the protein CASSRGRVTDTQYF.

The CDR3 reads CASNLAGGRHEQFF. The CDR3 DNA sequence: TGTGCCAGCAACCTAGCGGGGGGGCGTCATGAGCAGTTCTTC. V is TRBV7-3 and J is TRBJ2-1; TRBD2 aligns across 12 bases. J was trimmed by 8 bases and V by 7 bases; bases with no gene match: 6. Per the germline V gene, CDR1 is SGHTA and CDR2 is FQGTGA. The CDR3 length is 14 residues.

The chain links TRBV10-3 to TRBJ2-3, with D perhaps matching TRBD2 (6 bases). Germline V gene lookup returns CDR1 ENHRY and CDR2 SYGVKD. This CDR3 is built from 15 residues. Between the trimmed V and J ends, which lost 10 bases and 2 bases, there was a span of 19 bases. The CDR3 region is CATVRDSPYTDTQYF. DNA of the CDR3: TGTGCCACCGTCCGGGACTCACCCTACACAGATACGCAGTATTTT.

The rearrangement links TRBV28 to TRBJ1-4; D call uncertain. The V gene's germline CDR1 is MDHEN and CDR2 SYDVKM. CDR3 length: 16 amino acids. V lost 4 bases, J lost 10 bases, and 22 bases lay in between. The CDR3 DNA follows: TGTGCCAGCAGTTCAGGATCGGTCCCACGGAATCCAAAACTGTTTTTT. It codes for CASSSGSVPRNPKLFF.

This chain links TRBV7-3 with TRBJ2-5, with D maybe TRBD2 (6 bases). The V and J ends lost 4 bases and 4 bases respectively, with 13 bases between them. The CDR3 is 14 residues long. CDR1 and CDR2 (germline): SGHTA, FQGTGA. CDR3 amino acids: CASSYGTRGETQYF. CDR3 nucleotide sequence: TGTGCCAGCAGCTACGGGACTCGGGGAGAGACCCAGTACTTC.

The chain carries TRBV5-1 and TRBJ2-5; no clear D. The CDR3 is 13 residues long. V was cut by 0 bases and J by 5 bases, with 8 bases left in between. Germline V gives CDR1 SGHRS, CDR2 YFSETQ. CDR3 nucleotides: TGCGCCAGCAGCTTGGAATTAATGGAGACCCAGTACTTC. The encoded protein is CASSLELMETQYF.

The chain is built from TRBV4-3 and TRBJ2-1; tentative D call: TRBD2 (5 bases). In germline, CDR1 is LGHNA, CDR2 YSLEER. The CDR3 sequence is 15 residues long. V lost 0 bases, J lost 8 bases, and 14 bases lay in between. The CDR3 nucleotides read TGCGCCAGCAGCCAAGATCGGAGCGGCGTAGATGAGCAGTTCTTC. This codes for CASSQDRSGVDEQFF.

The V gene is TRBV9, the J gene TRBJ2-3; D ambiguous. Germline CDR1 and CDR2: SGDLS and YYNGEE. This CDR3 spans 13 amino acids. V was trimmed by 3 bases and J by 4 bases, leaving 9 bases between them. CDR3 sequence (DNA): TGTGCCAGCAGCGGAAGACTTGCAGATACGCAGTATTTT. Translated, it gives CASSGRLADTQYF.

This chain uses TRBV27 with TRBJ1-4, with D unresolved. Per the germline V gene, CDR1 is MNHEY and CDR2 is SMNVEV (reference sequence). V was trimmed by 3 bases and J by 11 bases, leaving 13 bases between them. The CDR3 totals 13 residues. The CDR3 DNA is TGTGCCAGCAGTTTTGGCGGGCAGGAGAAACTGTTTTTT. Residues: CASSFGGQEKLFF.

This chain links TRBV30 with TRBJ2-1, with TRBD2 matching over 16 bases. The CDR3 is 15 amino acids. CDR1 is GTSNPN, CDR2 SVGIG, per germline (reference sequence). Losses at the gene ends were 3 bases for V and 10 bases for J; bases not matched to a gene: 6. Here the CDR3 DNA reads TGTGCCTGGAGCGGAGGGACTAGCGGGAGGGCCGAGCAGTTCTTC. It codes for CAWSGGTSGRAEQFF.

The chain recombines TRBV9 with TRBJ2-1; perhaps TRBD2 as D (6 bases). The ends were cut back, 0 bases at V and 0 bases at J, with 22 bases in the middle. The CDR3 is 20 residues long. Germline V gives CDR1 SGDLS, CDR2 YYNGEE. The chain's CDR3 is CASSVGWGGESPDSYNEQFF. The DNA for the CDR3 is TGTGCCAGCAGCGTAGGATGGGGCGGGGAGTCGCCCGACTCCTACAATGAGCAGTTCTTC.